Below are 5 T cell receptor beta chains sequenced from a single sample in a study of response to subunit inactivated influenza vaccine. TCRdb used MiXCR to reprocess the RT-PCR reads, holding one entry per CDR3 protein. This table has about 700,000 distinct CDR3 sequences, approximately 15% appearing once. The source material was PBMCs from blood, sampled 14 days before vaccination. Receptor source: a man in his forties or fifties who received an inactivated influenza vaccine.

The chain combines TRBV11-2 with TRBJ2-6; D is ambiguous. The CDR3 runs to 16 residues. CDR1 SGHAT and CDR2 FQNNGV come from the germline V gene. Deletions cut 0 bases from V and 0 bases from J, with 6 bases between. In DNA, the CDR3 is TGTGCCAGCAGCTTAGATCTGGTCTCTGGGGCCAACGTCCTGACTTTC. Protein: CASSLDLVSGANVLTF.

The table lists this clonotype with a few counts. The chain recombines TRBV20-1 with TRBJ2-2; 8 nucleotides line up with TRBD1. CDR3 length: 14 residues. CDR1 is DFQATT, CDR2 SNEGSKA, per germline (reference sequence). J was trimmed by 6 bases and V by 3 bases; bases with no gene match: 6. The CDR3 protein is CSASRTGFAGELFF. In nucleotides, the CDR3 is TGCAGTGCTAGCCGGACAGGGTTTGCCGGGGAGCTGTTTTTT.

The chain is built from TRBV7-6 and TRBJ2-3; TRBD1 agrees at 7 bases. Germline assignment: CDR1 SGHVS and CDR2 FNYEAQ. The CDR3 covers 15 residues. V shed 4 bases, J shed 2 bases, and the junction held 6 bases outside the gene matches. The CDR3 protein is CASSSQGYYTDTQYF. The CDR3 bases are TGTGCCAGCAGCTCACAGGGGTATTACACAGATACGCAGTATTTT.

The chain combines TRBV2 with TRBJ2-3; 7 bases agree with TRBD2. V trimming: 6 bases; J trimming: 4 bases; junction bases outside the gene matches: 4. Germline V gives CDR1 SNHLY, CDR2 FYNNEI. The CDR3 totals 13 residues. The CDR3 DNA reads TGTGCCAGCAGCGGGAGGCCTTCAGATACGCAGTATTTT. Amino acids: CASSGRPSDTQYF.

This clonotype has at least ten counts. CDR3 protein: CASTRDRASNTIYF. The CDR3 DNA reads TGTGCCAGCACCCGGGACAGGGCCTCAAACACCATATATTTT. The chain links TRBV7-2 to TRBJ1-3; TRBD1 matches 9 bases. The CDR3 extends over 14 amino acids. Germline CDR1 SGHTA, CDR2 FQGNSA. The ends lost 7 bases at V and 6 bases at J; junction bases unmatched: 7.